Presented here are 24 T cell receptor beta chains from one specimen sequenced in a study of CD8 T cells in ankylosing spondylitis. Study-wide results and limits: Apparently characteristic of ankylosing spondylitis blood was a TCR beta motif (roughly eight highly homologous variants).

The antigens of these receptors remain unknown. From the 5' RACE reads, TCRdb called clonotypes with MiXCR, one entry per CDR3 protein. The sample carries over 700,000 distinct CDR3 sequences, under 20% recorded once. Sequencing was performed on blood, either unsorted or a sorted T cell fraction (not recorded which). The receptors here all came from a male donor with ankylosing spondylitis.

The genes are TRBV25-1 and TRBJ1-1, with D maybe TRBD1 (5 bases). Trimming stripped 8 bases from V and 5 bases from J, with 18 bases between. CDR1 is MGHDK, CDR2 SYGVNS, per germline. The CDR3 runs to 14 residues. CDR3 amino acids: CASARGGTSTEAFF. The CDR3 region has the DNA TGTGCCAGCGCCCGCGGTGGGACTTCGACTGAAGCTTTCTTT.

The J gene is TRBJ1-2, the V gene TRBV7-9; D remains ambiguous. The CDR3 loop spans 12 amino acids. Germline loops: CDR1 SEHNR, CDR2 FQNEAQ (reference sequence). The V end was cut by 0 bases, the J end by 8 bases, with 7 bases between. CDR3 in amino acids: CASSLATYGYTF. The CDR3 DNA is TGTGCCAGCAGCTTAGCGACATACGGCTACACCTTC. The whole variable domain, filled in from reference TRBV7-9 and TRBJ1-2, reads DTGVSQNPRHKITKRGQNVTFRCDPISEHNRLYWYRQTLGQGPEFLTYFQNEAQLEKSRLLSDRFSAERPKGSFSTLEIQRTEQGDSAMYLCASSLATYGYTFGSGTRLTVV.

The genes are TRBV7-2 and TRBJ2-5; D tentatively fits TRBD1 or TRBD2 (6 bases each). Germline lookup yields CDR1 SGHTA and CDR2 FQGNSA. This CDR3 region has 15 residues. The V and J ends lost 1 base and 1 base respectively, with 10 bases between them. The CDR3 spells CASSLVRGPQETQYF. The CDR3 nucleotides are TGTGCCAGCAGCTTAGTTCGGGGGCCCCAAGAGACCCAGTACTTC.

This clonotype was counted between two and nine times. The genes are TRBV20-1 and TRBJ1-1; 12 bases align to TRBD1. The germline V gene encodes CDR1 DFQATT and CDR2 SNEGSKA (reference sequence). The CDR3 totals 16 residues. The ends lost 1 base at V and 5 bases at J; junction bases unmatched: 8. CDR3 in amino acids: CSARVGTGGGGTEAFF. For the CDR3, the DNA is TGCAGTGCTAGAGTCGGGACAGGGGGCGGGGGGACTGAAGCTTTCTTT.

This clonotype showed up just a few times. The CDR3 loop is CASSPLPGKSSYEQYF. Written as DNA, the CDR3 is TGTGCCAGCTCACCACTCCCGGGCAAAAGCTCCTACGAGCAGTACTTC. This chain connects TRBV18 to TRBJ2-7; D is ambiguous. This CDR3 has 16 amino acids. V was pared by 1 base and J by 0 bases, with 13 bases between. Germline V gives CDR1 KGHSH, CDR2 LQKENI.

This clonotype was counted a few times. The CDR3 DNA follows: TGCAGCGCCGAGGACAGGATAGGGGAGCAGTACTTC. It codes for CSAEDRIGEQYF. The V and J genes are TRBV29-1 and TRBJ2-7; 7 nucleotides line up with TRBD1. V was pared by 7 bases and J by 7 bases, with 10 bases of the junction left unmatched. The CDR3 consists of 12 residues. Germline CDR1 is SQVTM and CDR2 is ANQGSEA.

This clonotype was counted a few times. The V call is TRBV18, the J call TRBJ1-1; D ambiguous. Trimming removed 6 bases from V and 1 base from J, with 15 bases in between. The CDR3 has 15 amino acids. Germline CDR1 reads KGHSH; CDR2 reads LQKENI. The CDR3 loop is CASSLIEWRNTEAFF. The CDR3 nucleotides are TGTGCCAGCTCCCTGATCGAGTGGAGGAACACTGAAGCTTTCTTT.

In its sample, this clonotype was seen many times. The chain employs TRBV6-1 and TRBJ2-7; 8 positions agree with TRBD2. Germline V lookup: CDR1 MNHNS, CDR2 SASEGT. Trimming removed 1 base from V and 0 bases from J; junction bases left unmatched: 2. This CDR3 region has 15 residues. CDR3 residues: CASSEGSGGSYEQYF. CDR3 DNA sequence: TGTGCCAGCAGTGAAGGGAGCGGGGGCTCCTACGAGCAGTACTTC.

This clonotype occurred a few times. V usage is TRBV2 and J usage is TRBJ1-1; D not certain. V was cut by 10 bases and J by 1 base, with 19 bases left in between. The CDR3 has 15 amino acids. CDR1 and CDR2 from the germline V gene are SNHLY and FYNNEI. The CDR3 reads CATPLTRTANTEAFF. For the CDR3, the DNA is TGTGCCACCCCTCTCACCCGGACGGCGAACACTGAAGCTTTCTTT.

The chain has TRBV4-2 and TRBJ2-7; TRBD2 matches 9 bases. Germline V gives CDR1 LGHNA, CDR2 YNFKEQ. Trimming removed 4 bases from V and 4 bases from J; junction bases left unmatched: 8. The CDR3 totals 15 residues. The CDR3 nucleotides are TGTGCCAGCAGCCCACTTGCGGGGGGGCAGTACGAGCAGTACTTC. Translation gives CASSPLAGGQYEQYF.

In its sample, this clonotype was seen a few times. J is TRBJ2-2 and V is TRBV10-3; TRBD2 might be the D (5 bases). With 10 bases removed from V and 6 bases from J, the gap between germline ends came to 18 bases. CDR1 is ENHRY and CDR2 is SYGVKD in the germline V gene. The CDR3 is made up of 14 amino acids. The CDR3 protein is CATRNAAGSGELFF. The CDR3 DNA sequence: TGTGCCACCCGGAACGCGGCGGGTTCCGGGGAGCTGTTTTTT.

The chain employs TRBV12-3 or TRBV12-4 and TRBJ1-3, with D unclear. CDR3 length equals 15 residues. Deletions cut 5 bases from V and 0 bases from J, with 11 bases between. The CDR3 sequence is CASSDGVYSGNTIYF. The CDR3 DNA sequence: TGTGCCAGCAGTGACGGGGTATACTCTGGAAACACCATATATTTT.

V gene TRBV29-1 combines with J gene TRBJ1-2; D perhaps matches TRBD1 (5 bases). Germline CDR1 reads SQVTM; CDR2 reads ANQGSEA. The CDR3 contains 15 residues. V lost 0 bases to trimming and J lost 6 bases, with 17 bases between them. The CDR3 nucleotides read TGCAGCGTTGAAGATGACGGGGCGAGGCTGAATGGCTACACCTTC. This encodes CSVEDDGARLNGYTF.

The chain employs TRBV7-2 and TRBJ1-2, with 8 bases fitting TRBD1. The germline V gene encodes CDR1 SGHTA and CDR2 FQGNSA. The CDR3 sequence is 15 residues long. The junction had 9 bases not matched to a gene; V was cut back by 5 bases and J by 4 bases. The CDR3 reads CASSLQGQASYGYTF. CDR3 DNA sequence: TGTGCCAGCAGCCTACAGGGACAGGCAAGCTATGGCTACACCTTC.

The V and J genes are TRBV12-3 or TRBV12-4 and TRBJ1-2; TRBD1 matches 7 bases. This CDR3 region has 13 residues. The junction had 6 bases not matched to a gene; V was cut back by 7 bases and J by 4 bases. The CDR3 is CASTGGQIYGYTF. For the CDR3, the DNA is TGTGCCAGCACCGGGGGACAGATCTATGGCTACACCTTC.

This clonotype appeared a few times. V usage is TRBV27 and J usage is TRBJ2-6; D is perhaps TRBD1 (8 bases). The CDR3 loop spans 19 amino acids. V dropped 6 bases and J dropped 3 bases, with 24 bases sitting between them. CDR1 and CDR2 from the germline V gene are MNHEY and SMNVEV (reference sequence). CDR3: CASSRLGGGQVNGANVLTF. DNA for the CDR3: TGTGCCAGCAGCCGGTTAGGGGGGGGACAGGTGAATGGGGCCAACGTCCTGACTTTC. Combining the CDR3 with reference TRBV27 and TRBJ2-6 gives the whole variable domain EAQVTQNPRYLITVTGKKLTVTCSQNMNHEYMSWYRQDPGLGLRQIYYSMNVEVTDKGDVPEGYKVSRKEKRNFPLILESPSPNQTSLYFCASSRLGGGQVNGANVLTFGAGSRLTVL.

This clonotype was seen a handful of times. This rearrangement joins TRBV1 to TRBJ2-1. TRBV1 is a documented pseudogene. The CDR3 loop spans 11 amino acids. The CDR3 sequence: CTSYRYNEQFF. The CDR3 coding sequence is TGCACCAGTTACAGATACAATGAGCAGTTCTTC.

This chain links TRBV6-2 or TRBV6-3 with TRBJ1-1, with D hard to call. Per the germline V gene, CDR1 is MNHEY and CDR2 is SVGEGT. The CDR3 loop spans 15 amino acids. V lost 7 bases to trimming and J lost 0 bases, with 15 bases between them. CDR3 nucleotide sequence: TGTGCCAGCACCCACGGGGTGGCCATGAACACTGAAGCTTTCTTT. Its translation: CASTHGVAMNTEAFF.

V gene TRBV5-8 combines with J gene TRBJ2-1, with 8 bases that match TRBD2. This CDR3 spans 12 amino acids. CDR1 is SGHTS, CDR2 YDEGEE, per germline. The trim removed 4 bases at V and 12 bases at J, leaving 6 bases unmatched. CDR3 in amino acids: CASSPGLAGQFF. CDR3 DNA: TGTGCCAGCAGCCCCGGACTAGCCGGGCAGTTCTTC.

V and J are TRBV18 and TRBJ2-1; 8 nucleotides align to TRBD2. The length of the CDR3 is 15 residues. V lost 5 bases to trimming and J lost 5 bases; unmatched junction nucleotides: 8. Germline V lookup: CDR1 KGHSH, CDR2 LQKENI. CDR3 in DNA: TGTGCCAGCTCAAATACAGCGGGGGTGGACAATGAGCAGTTCTTC. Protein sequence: CASSNTAGVDNEQFF.

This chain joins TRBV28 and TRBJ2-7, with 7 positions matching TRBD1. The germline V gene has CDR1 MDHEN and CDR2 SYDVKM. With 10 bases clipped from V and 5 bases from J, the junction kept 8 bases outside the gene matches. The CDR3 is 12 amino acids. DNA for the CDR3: TGTGCCACCAAGGGGGCTCCCGACGAGCAGTACTTC. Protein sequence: CATKGAPDEQYF.

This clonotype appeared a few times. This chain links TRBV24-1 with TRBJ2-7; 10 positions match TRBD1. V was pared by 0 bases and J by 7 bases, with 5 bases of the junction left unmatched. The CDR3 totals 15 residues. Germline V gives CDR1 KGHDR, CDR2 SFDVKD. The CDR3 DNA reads TGTGCCACCAGTGATTTGTGGGACAGGGGCGATGAGCAGTACTTC. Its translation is CATSDLWDRGDEQYF.

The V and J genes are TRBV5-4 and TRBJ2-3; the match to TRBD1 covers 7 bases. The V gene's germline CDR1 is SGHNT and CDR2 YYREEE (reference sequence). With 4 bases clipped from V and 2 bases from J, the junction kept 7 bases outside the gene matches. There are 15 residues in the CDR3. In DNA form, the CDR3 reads TGTGCCAGCAGCGCCGGGACAGTTGCCACAGATACGCAGTATTTT. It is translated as CASSAGTVATDTQYF.

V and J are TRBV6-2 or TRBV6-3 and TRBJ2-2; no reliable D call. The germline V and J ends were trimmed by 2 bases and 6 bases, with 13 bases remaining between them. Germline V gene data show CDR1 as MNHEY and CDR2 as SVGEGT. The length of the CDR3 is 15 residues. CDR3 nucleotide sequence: TGTGCCAGCAGTTACCAAGTCGATAGATCCGGGGAGCTGTTTTTT. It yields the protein CASSYQVDRSGELFF.